This entry describes one T cell receptor beta chain. Its antigen is as yet unknown. This sample was included in a study of T cells in localized non-small cell lung cancer. General study points: Turning up in adjacent lung were a median around 58 of the top 100 tumor clones.

Clones were sequenced by immunoSEQ multiplex PCR, and TCRdb holds only the in-frame ones, with some missing. The sample has 33,000 or so clones, around 80% seen once. Germline loops: CDR1 WNHNN, CDR2 SYGVQD (reference sequence). V was pared by 3 bases and J by 2 bases, with 11 bases between. The CDR3 has 14 residues. The receptor was isolated from a male donor older than 55 with stage III squamous cell lung carcinoma. This sample comprised peripheral blood, obtained before any cancer treatment. The J gene is TRBJ2-7, the V gene TRBV10-1, with unresolved D. The CDR3 nucleotides are TGCGCCAGCAGTGACCCGGGCCAGACCTACGAGCAGTACTTC. It specifies CASSDPGQTYEQYF.